Below are 16 T cell receptor beta chains sequenced from a single sample in a study of T cell responses to AZD1222 COVID-19 vaccine. Clones were sequenced by immunoSEQ multiplex PCR, and TCRdb holds only the in-frame ones, with some missing. This table holds about 120,000 clones, roughly 86% found once. The source was peripheral blood, collected on day 0 of AZD1222 vaccination. Receptors originate from an adult in good health.

The V gene is TRBV5-1, the J gene TRBJ1-5; TRBD1 agrees at 7 bases. CDR1 SGHRS and CDR2 YFSETQ come from the germline V gene. V dropped 3 bases and J dropped 16; count of bases not matched to a gene: 13. The CDR3 has 13 amino acids. This chain's CDR3 is CASSSDLTGFLHF. In DNA form, the CDR3 reads TGCGCCAGCAGCTCCGACCTGACAGGGTTCCTTCATTTT.

The chain recombines TRBV20-1 with TRBJ2-7, with TRBD1 identical over 7 bases. Looked up from germline, CDR1 is DFQATT and CDR2 is SNEGSKA (reference sequence). J gave up 1 base and V 3 bases, and 9 bases lay outside the gene matches. The CDR3 runs 15 residues. CDR3 residues: CSASIYRGVSYEQYF. The CDR3 region has the DNA TGCAGTGCTAGTATATACAGGGGTGTTTCCTACGAGCAGTACTTC.

The V and J genes are TRBV6-5 and TRBJ1-1; D is perhaps TRBD1 (5 bases). The CDR3 consists of 15 residues. CDR1 and CDR2 from the germline V gene are MNHEY and SVGAGI. V was pared by 6 bases and J by 1 base, with 15 bases between. CDR3 nucleotide sequence: TGTGCCAGCAGAACTCCGGGACGGCAGAACACTGAAGCTTTCTTT. It specifies CASRTPGRQNTEAFF.

This clone was seen repeatedly, ten times or more. V usage is TRBV6-5 and J usage is TRBJ1-1, with D hard to call. The V gene lost 7 bases and the J gene lost 5 bases, with 17 bases spanning the gap. This CDR3 contains 14 residues. Germline CDR1 MNHEY, CDR2 SVGAGI. The CDR3, as DNA: TGTGCCAGCATTCTGGTAGGAGGGAGTACTGAAGCTTTCTTT. Its translation: CASILVGGSTEAFF.

This chain uses TRBV29-1 with TRBJ2-3; D is unresolved. Germline V lookup: CDR1 SQVTM, CDR2 ANQGSEA. The CDR3 sequence is 16 residues long. The ends were cut back, 2 bases at V and 2 bases at J, with 17 bases in the middle. CDR3 residues: CSVERPLGSNTDTQYF. The DNA for the CDR3 is TGCAGCGTTGAACGGCCCCTAGGGTCGAACACAGATACGCAGTATTTT.

This sequence joins TRBV3-1 (or the pseudogene TRBV3-2) and TRBJ1-5, with no clear D. The CDR3 has 13 residues. V lost 1 base and J 1 base, leaving 2 bases between the germline ends. Germline V lookup: CDR1 LGHDT, CDR2 YNNKEL (reference sequence). In DNA form, the CDR3 reads TGTGCCAGCAGCCAAGCAAGCAATCAGCCCCAGCATTTT. Translating gives CASSQASNQPQHF.

The V call is TRBV6-8, the J call TRBJ2-1; 11 bases agree with TRBD2. This CDR3 region has 18 residues. CDR1 and CDR2 from the germline V gene are MNHGY and SAAAGT. Trimming at V came to 0 bases and at J to 4 bases, leaving 8 bases not matched to a gene. The CDR3 DNA reads as TGTGCCAGCAGTTACTCGAGACTAGCGGGAATAAGATACAATGAGCAGTTCTTC. It is translated as CASSYSRLAGIRYNEQFF.

V usage is TRBV6-5 and J usage is TRBJ1-2, with TRBD1 matching 7 bases. This CDR3 has 14 residues. V gave up 6 bases and J gave up 4 bases; unmatched junction bases: 8. Germline assignment: CDR1 MNHEY and CDR2 SVGAGI. CDR3 DNA sequence: TGTGCCAGCAGCCGTCAAAAGGGGGCCTATGGCTACACCTTC. It translates to CASSRQKGAYGYTF.

DNA for the CDR3: TGTGCCAGCAGCCAAGGAGCTATTGAAGCTTTCTTT. This sequence encodes CASSQGAIEAFF. V gene TRBV16 combines with J gene TRBJ1-1; no clear D. CDR1 and CDR2 (germline): KGHSY, FQNENV. Between the trimmed V and J ends, which lost 2 bases and 7 bases, there was a span of 8 bases. The CDR3 length is 12 residues.

V and J are TRBV5-1 and TRBJ2-7; D might be TRBD1 (5 bases). The CDR3 covers 14 residues. V lost 1 base to trimming and J lost 3 bases, with 11 bases between them. Germline CDR1 reads SGHRS; CDR2 reads YFSETQ. CDR3 loop: CASSLWTLNYEQYF. CDR3 coding DNA: TGCGCCAGCAGCTTGTGGACACTAAACTACGAGCAGTACTTC.

About this clone itself: One end of the junction fails to match germline, which may point to a read error. The chain employs TRBV7-7 and TRBJ2-5; TRBD1 aligns across 7 bases. The CDR3 spans 13 residues. In germline, CDR1 is SSHAT, CDR2 FNYEAQ (reference sequence). The CDR3 DNA is TGTGCCAGCAGTTTAGACAGGGCAGAGACCCAGTACTTC. Its protein is CASSLDRAETQYF. The variable domain in full, with the rest retrieved from reference TRBV7-7 and TRBJ2-5, is GAGVSQSPRYKVTKRGQDVTLRCDPISSHATLYWYQQALGQGPEFLTYFNYEAQPDKSGLPSDRFSAERPEGSISTLTIQRTEQRDSAMYRCASSLDRAETQYFGPGTRLLVL.

This clone was found once. The V call is TRBV2, the J call TRBJ1-2; TRBD1 matches at 8 bases. This CDR3 has 15 residues. Germline V gives CDR1 SNHLY, CDR2 FYNNEI. Unmatched junction bases numbered 7, after V lost 4 bases and J lost 3 bases. This CDR3 is CASSADRAADYGYTF. CDR3 DNA sequence: TGTGCCAGCAGTGCGGACAGGGCGGCTGACTATGGCTACACCTTC.

The chain recombines TRBV7-2 with TRBJ1-1; D ambiguous. This CDR3 has 14 residues. Germline CDR1 and CDR2: SGHTA and FQGNSA. Trimming shortened V by 2 bases and J by 4 bases, and 11 bases separated the two germline ends. The chain's CDR3 is CASSLMTGSTEAFF. CDR3 nucleotides: TGTGCCAGCAGCTTAATGACCGGCTCCACTGAAGCTTTCTTT.

This chain links TRBV15 with TRBJ2-1; D call uncertain. In germline, CDR1 is LNHNV, CDR2 YYDKDF (reference sequence). Trimming took 1 base from V and 4 from J, leaving 8 bases between them. This CDR3 spans 14 amino acids. The DNA of the CDR3 is TGTGCCACCAGCAGAGGGACGGATTACAATGAGCAGTTCTTC. Translated, it gives CATSRGTDYNEQFF.

The J gene is TRBJ2-4, the V gene TRBV5-1; weak D call: TRBD2 (5 bases). Germline V gene data show CDR1 as SGHRS and CDR2 as YFSETQ. Trimming pared 1 base from V and 0 bases from J, leaving 11 bases between. CDR3 length: 16 residues. CDR3 loop: CASSLTAGGAKNIQYF. CDR3 in DNA: TGCGCCAGCAGCTTGACTGCCGGAGGAGCCAAAAACATTCAGTACTTC. Supplemented by reference TRBV5-1 and TRBJ2-4, the full variable domain reads KAGVTQTPRYLIKTRGQQVTLSCSPISGHRSVSWYQQTPGQGLQFLFEYFSETQRNKGNFPGRFSGRQFSNSRSEMNVSTLELGDSALYLCASSLTAGGAKNIQYFGAGTRLSVL.

CDR3 amino acids: CASLSYGQDYGYTF. CDR3 bases: TGTGCCAGCTTATCGTATGGACAGGACTATGGCTACACCTTC. The chain uses TRBV18 and TRBJ1-2; 7 positions match TRBD1. The CDR3 totals 14 residues. Germline V CDR1 and CDR2: KGHSH, LQKENI. The V segment lost 7 bases and the J segment 3 bases; nucleotides outside the gene matches: 8.